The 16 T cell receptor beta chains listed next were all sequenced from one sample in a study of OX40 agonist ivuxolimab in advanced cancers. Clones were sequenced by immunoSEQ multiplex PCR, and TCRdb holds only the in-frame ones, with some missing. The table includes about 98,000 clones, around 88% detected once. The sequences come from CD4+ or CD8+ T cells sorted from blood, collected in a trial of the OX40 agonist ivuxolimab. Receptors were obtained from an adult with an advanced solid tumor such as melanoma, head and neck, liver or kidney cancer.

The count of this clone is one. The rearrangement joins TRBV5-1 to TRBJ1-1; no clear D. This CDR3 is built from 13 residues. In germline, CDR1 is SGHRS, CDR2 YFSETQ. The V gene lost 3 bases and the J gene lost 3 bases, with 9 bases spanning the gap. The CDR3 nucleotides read TGCGCCAGCAGCTCAACCCCCGACACTGAAGCTTTCTTT. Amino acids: CASSSTPDTEAFF.

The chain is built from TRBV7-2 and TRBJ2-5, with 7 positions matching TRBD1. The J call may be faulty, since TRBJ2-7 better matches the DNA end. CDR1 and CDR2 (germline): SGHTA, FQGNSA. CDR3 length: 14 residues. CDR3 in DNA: TGTGCCAGCAGCGTTGTTAGGGGGCCCTACGAGCAGTACTTC. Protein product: CASSVVRGPYEQYF.

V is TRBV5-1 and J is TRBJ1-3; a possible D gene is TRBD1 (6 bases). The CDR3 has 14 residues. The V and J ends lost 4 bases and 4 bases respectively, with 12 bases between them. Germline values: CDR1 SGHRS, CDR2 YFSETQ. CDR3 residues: CASSLGAVGNTIYF. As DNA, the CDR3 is TGCGCCAGCAGCCTGGGGGCCGTCGGAAACACCATATATTTT.

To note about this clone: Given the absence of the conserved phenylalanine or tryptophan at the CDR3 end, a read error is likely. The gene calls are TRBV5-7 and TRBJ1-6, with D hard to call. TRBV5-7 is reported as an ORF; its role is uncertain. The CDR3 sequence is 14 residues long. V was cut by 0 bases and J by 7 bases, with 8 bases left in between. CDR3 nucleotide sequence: TGTGCCAGCAGCTTGGGGGAGATAAATTCACCCCTCCACCTT. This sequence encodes CASSLGEINSPLHL.

The CDR3 reads CASSFRGSIYEQYF. The CDR3 DNA follows: TGTGCCAGCAGTTTCAGGGGGTCGATCTACGAGCAGTACTTC. The J gene is TRBJ2-7, the V gene TRBV27; 7 nucleotides align to TRBD1. This CDR3 has 14 amino acids. Germline loops: CDR1 MNHEY, CDR2 SMNVEV (reference sequence). Trimming removed 3 bases from V and 3 bases from J; junction bases left unmatched: 5.

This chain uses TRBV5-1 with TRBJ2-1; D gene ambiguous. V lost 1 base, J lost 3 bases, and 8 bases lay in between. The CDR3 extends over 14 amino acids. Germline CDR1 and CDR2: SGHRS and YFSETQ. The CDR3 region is CASSLSSDYNEQFF. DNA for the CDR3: TGCGCCAGCAGCTTGTCCTCGGACTACAATGAGCAGTTCTTC.

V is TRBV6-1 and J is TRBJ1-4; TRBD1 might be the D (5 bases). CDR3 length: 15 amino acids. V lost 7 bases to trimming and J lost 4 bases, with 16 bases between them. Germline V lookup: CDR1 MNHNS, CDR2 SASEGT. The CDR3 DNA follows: TGTGCCAGCATGTGGGTCGGCGGGGGTAATGAAAAACTGTTTTTT. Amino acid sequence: CASMWVGGGNEKLFF.

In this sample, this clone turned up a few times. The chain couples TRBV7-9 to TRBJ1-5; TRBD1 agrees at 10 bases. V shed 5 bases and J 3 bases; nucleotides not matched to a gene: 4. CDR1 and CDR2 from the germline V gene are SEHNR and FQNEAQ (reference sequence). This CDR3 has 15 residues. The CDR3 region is CASSPGQGNNQPQHF. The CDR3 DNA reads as TGTGCCAGCAGCCCGGGACAGGGGAACAATCAGCCCCAGCATTTT. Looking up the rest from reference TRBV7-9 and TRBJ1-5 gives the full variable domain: DTGVSQNPRHKITKRGQNVTFRCDPISEHNRLYWYRQTLGQGPEFLTYFQNEAQLEKSRLLSDRFSAERPKGSFSTLEIQRTEQGDSAMYLCASSPGQGNNQPQHFGDGTRLSIL.

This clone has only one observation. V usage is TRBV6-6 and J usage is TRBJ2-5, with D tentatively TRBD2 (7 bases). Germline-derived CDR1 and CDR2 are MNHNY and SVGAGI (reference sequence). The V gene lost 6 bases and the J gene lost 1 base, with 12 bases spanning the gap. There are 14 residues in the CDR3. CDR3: CASSSGGAQETQYF. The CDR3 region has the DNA TGTGCCAGCAGCTCTGGGGGGGCCCAAGAGACCCAGTACTTC.

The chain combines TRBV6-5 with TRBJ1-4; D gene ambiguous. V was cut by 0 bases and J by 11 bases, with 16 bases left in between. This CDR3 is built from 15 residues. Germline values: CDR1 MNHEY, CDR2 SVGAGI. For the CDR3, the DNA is TGTGCCAGCAGTTACTCGACCAGGCTTAACGGGAAACTGTTTTTT. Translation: CASSYSTRLNGKLFF.

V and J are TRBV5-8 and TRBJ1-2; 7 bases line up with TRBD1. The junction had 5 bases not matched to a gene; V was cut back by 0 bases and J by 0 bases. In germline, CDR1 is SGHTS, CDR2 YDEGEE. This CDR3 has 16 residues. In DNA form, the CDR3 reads TGTGCCAGCAGCTTGGCGGGGACAGAATCTAACTATGGCTACACCTTC. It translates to CASSLAGTESNYGYTF.

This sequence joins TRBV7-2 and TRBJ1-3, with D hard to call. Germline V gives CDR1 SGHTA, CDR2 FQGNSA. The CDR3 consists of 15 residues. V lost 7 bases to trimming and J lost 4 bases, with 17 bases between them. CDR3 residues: CASTPGRGGGNTIYF. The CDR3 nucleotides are TGTGCCAGCACCCCCGGGCGGGGAGGGGGAAACACCATATATTTT.

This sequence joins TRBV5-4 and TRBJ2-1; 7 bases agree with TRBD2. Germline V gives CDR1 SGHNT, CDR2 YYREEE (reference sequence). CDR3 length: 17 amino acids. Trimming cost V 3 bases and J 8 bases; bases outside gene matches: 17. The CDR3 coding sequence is TGTGCCAGCAGCTGGGCGAGCACTAGTGGGGGGGAGGATGAGCAGTTCTTC. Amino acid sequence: CASSWASTSGGEDEQFF. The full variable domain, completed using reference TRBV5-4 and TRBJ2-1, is ETGVTQSPTHLIKTRGQQVTLRCSSQSGHNTVSWYQQALGQGPQFIFQYYREEENGRGNFPPRFSGLQFPNYSSELNVNALELDDSALYLCASSWASTSGGEDEQFFGPGTRLTVL.

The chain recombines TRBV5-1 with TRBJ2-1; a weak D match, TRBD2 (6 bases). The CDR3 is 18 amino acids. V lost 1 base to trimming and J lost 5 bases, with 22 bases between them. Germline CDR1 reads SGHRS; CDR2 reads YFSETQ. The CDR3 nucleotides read TGCGCCAGCAGCTTGTTTGCTGGGGGAGGAGGTTTAGACAATGAGCAGTTCTTC. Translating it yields CASSLFAGGGGLDNEQFF.

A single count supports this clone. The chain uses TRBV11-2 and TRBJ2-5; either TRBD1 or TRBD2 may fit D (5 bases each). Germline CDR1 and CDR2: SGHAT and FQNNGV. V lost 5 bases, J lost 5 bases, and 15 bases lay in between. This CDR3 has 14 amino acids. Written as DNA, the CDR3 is TGTGCCAGCAGCCGGGGCCTAGAGGCGGAGACCCAGTACTTC. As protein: CASSRGLEAETQYF.

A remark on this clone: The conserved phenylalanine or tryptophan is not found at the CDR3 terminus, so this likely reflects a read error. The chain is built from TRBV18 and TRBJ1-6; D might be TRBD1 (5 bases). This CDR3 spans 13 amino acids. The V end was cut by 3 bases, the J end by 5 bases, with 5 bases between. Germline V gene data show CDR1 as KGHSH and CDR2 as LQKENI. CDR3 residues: CASSPGDNSPLHL. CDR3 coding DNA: TGTGCCAGCTCACCGGGGGATAATTCACCCCTCCACCTT.